This T cell receptor beta chain was captured in a study of T cells in Graves' hyperthyroidism and ophthalmopathy. This clonotype showed up many times. CDR3 length equals 14 residues. The germline V gene has CDR1 MDHEN and CDR2 SYDVKM. Trimming cost V 2 bases and J 3 bases, with 8 bases left between them. Over 18 months, lack of ophthalmopathy progression marked Graves' hyperthyroidism as stable. RNA transcripts gave rise to amplified TCR beta CDR3 regions. The HTBI primer set served for first-round RT-PCR of the TCR CDR3. Via MiXCR, TCRdb re-called the multiplex PCR reads, giving one row per CDR3 protein. The data hold about 290,000 distinct CDR3 sequences, with over 15% observed a single time.

The source is a man younger than 45 with Graves' hyperthyroidism. What was sequenced was blood. V usage is TRBV28 and J usage is TRBJ2-1; unclear D gene. CDR3 sequence reads: CASSLTGNYNEQFF. The DNA for the CDR3 is TGTGCCAGCAGTTTAACTGGGAACTACAATGAGCAGTTCTTC.